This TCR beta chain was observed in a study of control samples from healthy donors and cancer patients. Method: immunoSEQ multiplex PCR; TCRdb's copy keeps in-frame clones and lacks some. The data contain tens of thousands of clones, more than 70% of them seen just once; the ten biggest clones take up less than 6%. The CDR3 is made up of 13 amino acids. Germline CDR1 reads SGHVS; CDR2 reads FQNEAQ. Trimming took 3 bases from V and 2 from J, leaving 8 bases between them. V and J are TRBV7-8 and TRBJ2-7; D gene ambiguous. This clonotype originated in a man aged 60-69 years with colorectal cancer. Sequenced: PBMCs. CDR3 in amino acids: CASSLTSPYEQYF. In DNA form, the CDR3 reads TGTGCCAGCAGCTTGACTTCCCCCTACGAGCAGTACTTC.